This T cell receptor beta chain was documented in a study of beta chain features in type 1 diabetes. Study conclusions and caveats: Among patients, naive, central memory and Treg TCRB repertoires appeared more similar than among healthy donors. VDJ junctions sequenced from type 1 diabetes patients showed fewer insertions and more deletions.

This clone was detected a few times. What it binds is unknown. Sorted CD4+ subsets: naive, central memory, regulatory, stem cell-like memory (CD45RO/CCR7/CD25/CD127/CD95/CD27 panel). Once sorted, every population was more than 95% pure. Every bit of the isolated RNA underwent reverse transcription, so sequencing read expressed TCRB transcripts. TCRdb's copy holds only in-frame clones and misses some; the assay was immunoSEQ multiplex PCR. The sample has about 620,000 clones; 15% to 17% are singletons. V lost 4 bases to trimming and J lost 1 base; unmatched junction nucleotides: 12. The CDR3 spans 18 residues. The germline gives CDR1 ENHRY, CDR2 SYGVKD.

The chain couples TRBV10-3 to TRBJ1-5; 8 nucleotides align to TRBD1. Input material: naive CD4+ T cells from blood. The source of this sequence is a man aged 18 to 30 in good health. The chain's CDR3 is CAISAWDRTFRSNQPQHF. For the CDR3, the DNA is TGTGCCATCAGTGCTTGGGACAGGACATTTCGAAGCAATCAGCCCCAGCATTTT.